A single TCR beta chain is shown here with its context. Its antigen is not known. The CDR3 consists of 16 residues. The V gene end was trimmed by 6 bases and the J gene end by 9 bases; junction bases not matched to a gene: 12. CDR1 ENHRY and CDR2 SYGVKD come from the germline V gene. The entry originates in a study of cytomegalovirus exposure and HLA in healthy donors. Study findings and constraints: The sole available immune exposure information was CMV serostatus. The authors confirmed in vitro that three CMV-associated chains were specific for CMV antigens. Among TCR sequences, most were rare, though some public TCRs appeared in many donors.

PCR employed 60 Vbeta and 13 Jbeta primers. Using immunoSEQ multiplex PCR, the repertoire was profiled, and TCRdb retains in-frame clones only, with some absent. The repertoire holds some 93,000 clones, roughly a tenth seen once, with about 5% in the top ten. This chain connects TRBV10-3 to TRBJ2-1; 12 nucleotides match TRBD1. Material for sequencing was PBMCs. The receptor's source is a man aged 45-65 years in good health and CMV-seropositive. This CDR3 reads CAISFAGQGARGEQFF. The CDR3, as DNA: TGTGCCATCAGCTTCGCGGGACAGGGGGCTCGTGGTGAGCAGTTCTTC.